The 32 T cell receptor beta chains below were found in one sample sequenced in a study of control samples from healthy donors and cancer patients (dated by TCRdb to the early 2020s). Library preparation employed the immunoSEQ multiplex PCR assay. TCRdb carries this immuneACCESS record with in-frame sequences only. Its versions omit some clonotypes, under half of them owing to an unresolved V gene in the studies checked, with the rest unexplained. This sample has 150,000 to 200,000 clones in its table, and 85% to 95% of those were observed once. The biggest ten clones account for 8.5% of the sample. Specimen: blood. These receptors were taken from a woman aged 40 to 50 in good health.

V and J are TRBV7-3 and TRBJ1-2, with TRBD1 identical over 10 bases. Germline CDR1 SGHTA, CDR2 FQGTGA. V lost 2 bases and J lost 11; bases outside the gene matches: 8. CDR3 size: 14 residues. The CDR3 DNA follows: TGTGCCAGCAGCTTAGGGACAGGGGAGATGAGGTACACCTTC. This encodes CASSLGTGEMRYTF. Together with reference TRBV7-3 and TRBJ1-2, the CDR3 gives the full variable domain: GAGVSQTPSNKVTEKGKYVELRCDPISGHTALYWYRQSLGQGPEFLIYFQGTGAADDSGLPNDRFFAVRPEGSVSTLKIQRTERGDSAVYLCASSLGTGEMRYTFGSGTRLTVV.

The chain joins TRBV27 to TRBJ2-3; tentative D call: TRBD1 (6 bases). Germline CDR1 MNHEY, CDR2 SMNVEV (reference sequence). The ends were cut back, 5 bases at V and 5 bases at J, with 17 bases in the middle. The CDR3 covers 15 residues. The CDR3 sequence: CASSLAISGVDTQYF. The CDR3 coding sequence is TGTGCCAGCAGTCTCGCCATCTCAGGGGTAGATACGCAGTATTTT.

This chain links TRBV6-2 or TRBV6-3 with TRBJ1-5; D is undetermined. Trimming shortened V by 5 bases and J by 4 bases, and 9 bases separated the two germline ends. This CDR3 is built from 13 residues. Germline-derived CDR1 and CDR2 are MNHEY and SVGEGT. CDR3 loop: CASSRSGNQPQHF. The CDR3 DNA reads as TGTGCCAGCAGTAGATCGGGGAATCAGCCCCAGCATTTT.

V gene TRBV19 combines with J gene TRBJ1-2; the D gene is possibly TRBD1 (5 bases). The germline CDR1 and CDR2 sequences are LNHDA and SQIVND (reference sequence). This CDR3 has 14 residues. The ends were cut back, 5 bases at V and 2 bases at J, with 12 bases in the middle. CDR3 in amino acids: CASSSGGLNYGYTF. CDR3 in DNA: TGTGCCAGTAGTTCGGGGGGTCTAAACTATGGCTACACCTTC.

The chain combines TRBV4-1 with TRBJ1-5; 9 bases line up with TRBD1. Germline CDR1 reads MGHRA; CDR2 reads YSYEKL. The CDR3 extends over 15 amino acids. J lost 5 bases, V lost 3 bases, and 5 bases had no gene match. For the CDR3, the DNA is TGCGCCAGCAGCCACGGACAGGGGCGGTATCAGCCCCAGCATTTT. It translates to CASSHGQGRYQPQHF.

The chain uses TRBV2 and TRBJ1-2; D gene unclear. Trimming took off 4 bases at V and 7 bases at J, with 13 bases between the two ends. This CDR3 is built from 13 residues. Germline V gives CDR1 SNHLY, CDR2 FYNNEI. The CDR3 DNA reads TGTGCCAGCAGTGTTCAAGCGACGGGTGGCTACACCTTC. Protein: CASSVQATGGYTF.

V gene TRBV5-6 combines with J gene TRBJ2-5, with D perhaps matching TRBD1 or TRBD2 (6 bases each). The V end was cut by 4 bases, the J end by 4 bases, with 17 bases between. The CDR3 sequence is 15 residues long. In germline, CDR1 is SGHDT, CDR2 YYEEEE. DNA of the CDR3: TGTGCCAGCAGCGGTACGGGACATAGCGGAGAGACCCAGTACTTC. Translated: CASSGTGHSGETQYF.

The chain combines TRBV5-1 with TRBJ1-2; no definite D call. This CDR3 has 12 amino acids. Germline V CDR1 and CDR2: SGHRS, YFSETQ. V shed 0 bases and J shed 8 bases, with 8 bases lying between them. The CDR3 bases are TGCGCCAGCAGCTTGGAGGGTGGCGGCTACACCTTC. It specifies CASSLEGGGYTF.

The chain employs TRBV5-8 and TRBJ1-5; D unresolved. Looked up from germline, CDR1 is SGHTS and CDR2 is YDEGEE. The CDR3 consists of 13 residues. The V gene lost 0 bases and the J gene lost 11 bases, with 12 bases spanning the gap. The chain's CDR3 is CASSLESGLAQHF. The CDR3 DNA is TGTGCCAGCAGCTTGGAATCGGGCTTGGCCCAGCATTTT.

The rearrangement uses TRBV19 and TRBJ1-1; tentatively, D is TRBD1 (6 bases). Looked up from germline, CDR1 is LNHDA and CDR2 is SQIVND (reference sequence). Deletions cut 5 bases from V and 1 base from J, with 17 bases between. This CDR3 is 16 amino acids long. The CDR3 nucleotides read TGTGCCAGTAGTTCCATCCCCGGGACAACGAACACTGAAGCTTTCTTT. Translated, it gives CASSSIPGTTNTEAFF. Based on the CDR3 plus reference TRBV19 and TRBJ1-1, the full variable domain is DGGITQSPKYLFRKEGQNVTLSCEQNLNHDAMYWYRQDPGQGLRLIYYSQIVNDFQKGDIAEGYSVSREKKESFPLTVTSAQKNPTAFYLCASSSIPGTTNTEAFFGQGTRLTVV.

V is TRBV29-1 and J is TRBJ1-2; D gene ambiguous. Trimming stripped 1 base from V and 8 bases from J, with 17 bases between. CDR1 and CDR2 from the germline V gene are SQVTM and ANQGSEA. CDR3 length: 14 residues. In nucleotides, the CDR3 is TGCAGCGTTGAAGCGTTTAGAGACCGTAGCGGCTACACCTTC. As protein: CSVEAFRDRSGYTF.

This clone was seen only a few times. The chain carries TRBV10-3 and TRBJ2-7, with D hard to call. Germline values: CDR1 ENHRY, CDR2 SYGVKD. This CDR3 spans 14 amino acids. The V end lost 4 bases, the J end lost 2 bases, and 12 bases lay between the germline ends. The CDR3 reads CAISVDIWAYEQYF. The CDR3 bases are TGTGCCATCAGTGTAGACATTTGGGCCTACGAGCAGTACTTC.

V is TRBV27 and J is TRBJ2-2, with 7 positions matching TRBD2. This CDR3 region has 16 residues. With V trimmed by 3 bases and J by 7 bases, 11 bases remained unmatched. Germline V gives CDR1 MNHEY, CDR2 SMNVEV (reference sequence). The CDR3 region has the DNA TGTGCCAGCAGTTTTGACGGGAGCGGGAAGGGCGGGGAGCTGTTTTTT. Its protein is CASSFDGSGKGGELFF.

V is TRBV7-2 and J is TRBJ2-5; D remains ambiguous. V dropped 1 base and J dropped 5 bases, with 11 bases sitting between them. The CDR3 has 14 amino acids. Per the germline V gene, CDR1 is SGHTA and CDR2 is FQGNSA. The CDR3 protein is CASSLEGLGETQYF. The CDR3 bases are TGTGCCAGCAGCTTAGAAGGCCTGGGTGAGACCCAGTACTTC. Variable domain in full (rest from reference TRBV7-2 and TRBJ2-5): GAGVSQSPSNKVTEKGKDVELRCDPISGHTALYWYRQSLGQGLEFLIYFQGNSAPDKSGLPSDRFSAERTGGSVSTLTIQRTQQEDSAVYLCASSLEGLGETQYFGPGTRLLVL.

The chain combines TRBV4-3 with TRBJ2-7; D remains unclear. Trimming removed 1 base at V and 6 bases at J, with 4 bases between. This CDR3 has 11 amino acids. CDR1 LGHNA and CDR2 YSLEER come from the germline V gene. CDR3 amino acids: CASSQGVEQYF. The DNA of the CDR3 is TGCGCCAGCAGCCAAGGGGTCGAGCAGTACTTC.

The CDR3 coding sequence is TGTGCCAGCAGCCTGACAGGGATCGGGACTGAAGCTTTCTTT. Its translation: CASSLTGIGTEAFF. The rearrangement links TRBV3-1 (or the pseudogene TRBV3-2) to TRBJ1-1, with 7 bases aligning to TRBD1. This CDR3 contains 14 residues. J lost 5 bases, V lost 4 bases, and 7 bases had no gene match. The germline CDR1 and CDR2 sequences are LGHDT and YNNKEL (reference sequence).

The rearrangement links TRBV5-6 to TRBJ2-7, with 9 nucleotides matching TRBD1. V was pared by 4 bases and J by 7 bases, with 15 bases of the junction left unmatched. In germline, CDR1 is SGHDT, CDR2 YYEEEE. The CDR3 consists of 16 residues. The CDR3 coding sequence is TGTGCCAGCAGCCCCGGACAGGGGACGCGTCGTCAGGAGCAGTACTTC. Its translation is CASSPGQGTRRQEQYF.

A single count supports this clone. The chain joins TRBV19 to TRBJ1-2, with 7 bases fitting TRBD1. The CDR3 sequence is 15 residues long. V was clipped by 5 bases and J by 2 bases; unmatched bases: 8. CDR1 and CDR2 (germline): LNHDA, SQIVND (reference sequence). CDR3 sequence: CASSSGLTGNYGYTF. The CDR3, as DNA: TGTGCCAGTAGTTCGGGGTTGACAGGGAACTATGGCTACACCTTC.

This clone has only one observation. The genes are TRBV5-1 and TRBJ2-1; 11 nucleotides match TRBD2. V shed 0 bases, J shed 8 bases, and the junction held 7 bases outside the gene matches. CDR3 length: 16 residues. Looked up from germline, CDR1 is SGHRS and CDR2 is YFSETQ. The CDR3, as DNA: TGCGCCAGCAGCTTGGTAGTAGCGGGGGGGTCGGATGAGCAGTTCTTC. Its translation is CASSLVVAGGSDEQFF.

The chain recombines TRBV4-2 with TRBJ2-6; D is unclear. V lost 3 bases and J lost 0, with 12 bases in between. Germline CDR1 LGHNA, CDR2 YNFKEQ. This CDR3 is 17 amino acids long. As DNA, the CDR3 is TGTGCCAGCAGCCACACCCGGAGTAGCTCTGGGGCCAACGTCCTGACTTTC. Translating gives CASSHTRSSSGANVLTF.

The chain uses TRBV19 and TRBJ2-7; D remains ambiguous. The germline CDR1 and CDR2 sequences are LNHDA and SQIVND (reference sequence). Trimming removed 3 bases from V and 10 bases from J, with 16 bases in between. This CDR3 spans 13 amino acids. The CDR3 here is CASSMELSPPQYF. DNA for the CDR3: TGTGCCAGTAGTATGGAACTTAGTCCTCCCCAGTACTTC.

The rearrangement joins TRBV7-2 to TRBJ2-6; no definite D call. Trimming took 4 bases from V and 0 from J, leaving 10 bases between them. CDR1 is SGHTA, CDR2 FQGNSA, per germline. The CDR3 has 16 residues. CDR3 in amino acids: CASSSPPGSGANVLTF. The CDR3 bases are TGTGCCAGCAGCTCCCCCCCCGGCTCTGGGGCCAACGTCCTGACTTTC.

The genes are TRBV6-2 or TRBV6-3 and TRBJ1-2; D ambiguous. Trimming left V 4 bases short and J 7 bases short, with 13 bases between. CDR3 length equals 13 residues. Germline V gene lookup returns CDR1 MNHEY and CDR2 SVGEGT. CDR3 region: CASSFPDGLGYTF. DNA for the CDR3: TGTGCCAGCAGTTTCCCGGACGGTCTTGGCTACACCTTC.

This chain joins TRBV7-9 and TRBJ2-1; D is possibly TRBD2 (5 bases). V was pared by 4 bases and J by 1 base, with 14 bases between. The CDR3 loop spans 16 amino acids. The germline CDR1 and CDR2 sequences are SEHNR and FQNEAQ (reference sequence). CDR3 coding DNA: TGTGCCAGCAGCTCTAGCCTAGTGAGGTCCTACAATGAGCAGTTCTTC. This gives the protein CASSSSLVRSYNEQFF.

V usage is TRBV2 and J usage is TRBJ1-1; D not resolved. This CDR3 comprises 11 residues. Per the germline V gene, CDR1 is SNHLY and CDR2 is FYNNEI. V was trimmed by 3 bases and J by 5 bases, leaving 4 bases between them. CDR3 in amino acids: CASSDFTEAFF. CDR3 in DNA: TGTGCCAGCAGTGACTTTACTGAAGCTTTCTTT.

As concerns this clone: Other DNA sequences in the sample encode the same CDR3. The chain links TRBV20-1 to TRBJ2-7, with unresolved D. Germline CDR1 DFQATT, CDR2 SNEGSKA (reference sequence). There are 11 residues in the CDR3. V shed 1 base and J shed 2 bases, with 3 bases lying between them. The CDR3 DNA follows: TGCAGTGCTAGAGGGCCCTACGAGCAGTACTTC. This encodes CSARGPYEQYF.

The CDR3 reads CASSPYPSDRLNEKLFF. CDR3 in DNA: TGTGCCAGCAGCCCCTACCCCTCGGACAGGCTTAATGAAAAACTGTTTTTT. The chain has TRBV7-2 and TRBJ1-4; 7 nucleotides match TRBD1. CDR1 is SGHTA and CDR2 is FQGNSA in the germline V gene. The CDR3 loop spans 17 amino acids. Trimming took 5 bases from V and 4 from J; bases not matched to a gene: 13. Filled out from reference TRBV7-2 and TRBJ1-4, the complete variable domain reads GAGVSQSPSNKVTEKGKDVELRCDPISGHTALYWYRQSLGQGLEFLIYFQGNSAPDKSGLPSDRFSAERTGGSVSTLTIQRTQQEDSAVYLCASSPYPSDRLNEKLFFGSGTQLSVL.

The V gene is TRBV7-9, the J gene TRBJ1-2, with TRBD1 as a possible D gene (5 bases). CDR3 length equals 15 residues. Germline assignment: CDR1 SEHNR and CDR2 FQNEAQ (reference sequence). The V gene lost 3 bases and the J gene lost 2 bases, with 13 bases spanning the gap. In nucleotides, the CDR3 is TGTGCCAGCAGCTTTCGGGACCCTTCCAACTATGGCTACACCTTC. Translation: CASSFRDPSNYGYTF.

The chain has TRBV7-6 and TRBJ2-5; 12 positions agree with TRBD2. Germline CDR1 reads SGHVS; CDR2 reads FNYEAQ. This CDR3 region has 15 residues. V gave up 5 bases and J gave up 6 bases; unmatched junction bases: 7. The DNA for the CDR3 is TGTGCCAGCAGCCCTAGGACTAGCGGGATCAAGACCCAGTACTTC. Its translation is CASSPRTSGIKTQYF.

The chain has TRBV7-2 and TRBJ2-2; D is possibly TRBD1 or TRBD2 (5 bases each). V was shortened by 4 bases and J by 4 bases, with 25 bases between the two germline ends. Germline V gene data show CDR1 as SGHTA and CDR2 as FQGNSA. This CDR3 contains 19 residues. CDR3 nucleotide sequence: TGTGCCAGCAGCTCCCGGGACCGACTTTATAGCATGGCCACCGGGGAGCTGTTTTTT. The encoded protein is CASSSRDRLYSMATGELFF.

The V gene is TRBV10-3, the J gene TRBJ2-1, with no clear D. In germline, CDR1 is ENHRY, CDR2 SYGVKD. The V and J ends lost 8 bases and 1 base respectively, with 12 bases between them. The CDR3 extends over 14 amino acids. CDR3 region: CAIAALSSYNEQFF. Here the CDR3 DNA reads TGTGCCATCGCAGCACTCTCGTCCTACAATGAGCAGTTCTTC.

This sequence joins TRBV5-1 and TRBJ1-2, with 10 bases aligning to TRBD1. This CDR3 has 14 residues. The junction had 3 bases not matched to a gene; V was cut back by 4 bases and J by 3 bases. The germline V gene encodes CDR1 SGHRS and CDR2 YFSETQ. Here the CDR3 DNA reads TGCGCCAGCAGCGTGACAGGGGGCGACTATGGCTACACCTTC. Its protein is CASSVTGGDYGYTF.